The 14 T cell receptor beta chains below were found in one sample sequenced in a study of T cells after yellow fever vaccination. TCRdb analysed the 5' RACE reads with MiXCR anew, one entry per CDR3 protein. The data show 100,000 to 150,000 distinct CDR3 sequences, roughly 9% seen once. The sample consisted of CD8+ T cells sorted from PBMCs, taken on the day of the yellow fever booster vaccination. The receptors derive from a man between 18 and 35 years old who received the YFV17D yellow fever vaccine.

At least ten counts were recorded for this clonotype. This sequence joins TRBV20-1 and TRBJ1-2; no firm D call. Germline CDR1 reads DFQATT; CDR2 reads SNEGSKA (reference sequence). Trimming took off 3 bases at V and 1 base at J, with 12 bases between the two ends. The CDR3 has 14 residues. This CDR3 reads CSARAPQDNYGYTF. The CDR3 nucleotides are TGCAGTGCTAGGGCACCGCAGGATAACTATGGCTACACCTTC.

Here the CDR3 reads CASSQGGAYNEQFF. For the CDR3, the DNA is TGCGCCAGCAGCCAAGGGGGCGCCTACAATGAGCAGTTCTTC. The chain combines TRBV4-1 with TRBJ2-1; D may be TRBD1 (5 bases). The CDR3 loop spans 14 amino acids. Trimming removed 1 base at V and 2 bases at J, with 6 bases between. CDR1 is MGHRA, CDR2 YSYEKL, per germline.

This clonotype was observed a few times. The CDR3 DNA reads as TGTGCCAGCAGTTTTCGGAAGGGCGCAGATACGCAGTATTTT. As protein: CASSFRKGADTQYF. The chain has TRBV27 and TRBJ2-3; D uncertain. The germline gives CDR1 MNHEY, CDR2 SMNVEV (reference sequence). V was trimmed by 3 bases and J by 4 bases, leaving 11 bases between them. This CDR3 is built from 14 residues.

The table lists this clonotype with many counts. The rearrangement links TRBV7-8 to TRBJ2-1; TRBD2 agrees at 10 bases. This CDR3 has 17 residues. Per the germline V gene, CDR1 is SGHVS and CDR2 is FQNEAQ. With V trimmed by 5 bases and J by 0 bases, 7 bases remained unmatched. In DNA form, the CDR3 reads TGTGCCAGCAGCCCTAGCGGGGGCACTACCTCCTACAATGAGCAGTTCTTC. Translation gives CASSPSGGTTSYNEQFF.

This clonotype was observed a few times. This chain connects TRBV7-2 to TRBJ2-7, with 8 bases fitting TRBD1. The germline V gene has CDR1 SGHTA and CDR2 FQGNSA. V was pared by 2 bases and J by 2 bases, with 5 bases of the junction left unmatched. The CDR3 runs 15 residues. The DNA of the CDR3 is TGTGCCAGCAGCTTACAGGGGGCGTCTCCCTACGAGCAGTACTTC. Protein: CASSLQGASPYEQYF.

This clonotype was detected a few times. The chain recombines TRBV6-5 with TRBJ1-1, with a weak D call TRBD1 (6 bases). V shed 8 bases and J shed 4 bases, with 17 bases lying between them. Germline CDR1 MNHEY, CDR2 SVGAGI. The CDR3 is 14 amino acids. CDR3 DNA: TGTGCCAGCGCGACGACAGGTATGGTCACTGAAGCTTTCTTT. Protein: CASATTGMVTEAFF.

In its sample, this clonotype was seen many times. The CDR3 DNA sequence: TGTGCCAGCAGCTGGGCAGTCGAAGTCACTGAAGCTTTCTTT. Protein: CASSWAVEVTEAFF. The rearrangement uses TRBV5-6 and TRBJ1-1, with no clear D. Per germline, CDR1 SGHDT and CDR2 YYEEEE. The V gene lost 3 bases and the J gene lost 4 bases, with 13 bases spanning the gap. The CDR3 has 14 amino acids.

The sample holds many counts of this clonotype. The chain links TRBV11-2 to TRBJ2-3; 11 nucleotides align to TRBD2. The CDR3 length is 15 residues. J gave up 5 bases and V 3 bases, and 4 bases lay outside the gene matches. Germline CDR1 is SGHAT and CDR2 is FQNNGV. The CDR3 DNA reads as TGTGCCAGCAGCTTTAGCGGGGGGGCGGAAGATACGCAGTATTTT. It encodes CASSFSGGAEDTQYF.

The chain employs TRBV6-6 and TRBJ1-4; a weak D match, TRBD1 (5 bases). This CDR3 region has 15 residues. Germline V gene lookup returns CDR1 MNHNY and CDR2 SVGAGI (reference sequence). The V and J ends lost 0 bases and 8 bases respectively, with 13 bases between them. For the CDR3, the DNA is TGTGCCAGCAGTTACTCTAGGGGTCGCGGCGAAAAACTGTTTTTT. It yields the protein CASSYSRGRGEKLFF.

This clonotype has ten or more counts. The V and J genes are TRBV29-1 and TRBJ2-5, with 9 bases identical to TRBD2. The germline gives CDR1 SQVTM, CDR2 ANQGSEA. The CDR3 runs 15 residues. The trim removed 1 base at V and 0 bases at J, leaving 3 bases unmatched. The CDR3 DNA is TGCAGCGTTGAAGTAGCGGGGGACAACCAAGAGACCCAGTACTTC. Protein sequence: CSVEVAGDNQETQYF.

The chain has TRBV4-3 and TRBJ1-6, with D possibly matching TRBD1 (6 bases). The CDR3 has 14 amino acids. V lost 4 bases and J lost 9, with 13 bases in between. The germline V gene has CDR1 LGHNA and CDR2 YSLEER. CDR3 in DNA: TGCGCCAGCAGCCGAACAGGGTTGGCTTCACCCCTCCACTTT. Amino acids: CASSRTGLASPLHF.

The CDR3 reads CATSREQGSTDTQYF. DNA of the CDR3: TGTGCCACCAGCAGAGAGCAGGGTAGCACAGATACGCAGTATTTT. This chain connects TRBV15 to TRBJ2-3; D may be TRBD1 (5 bases). From germline, CDR1 is LNHNV and CDR2 YYDKDF (reference sequence). V lost 0 bases to trimming and J lost 0 bases, with 7 bases between them. CDR3 length: 15 amino acids. The full variable domain, its missing parts supplied by reference TRBV15 and TRBJ2-3, is DAMVIQNPRYQVTQFGKPVTLSCSQTLNHNVMYWYQQKSSQAPKLLFHYYDKDFNNEADTPDNFQSRRPNTSFCFLDIRSPGLGDTAMYLCATSREQGSTDTQYFGPGTRLTVL.

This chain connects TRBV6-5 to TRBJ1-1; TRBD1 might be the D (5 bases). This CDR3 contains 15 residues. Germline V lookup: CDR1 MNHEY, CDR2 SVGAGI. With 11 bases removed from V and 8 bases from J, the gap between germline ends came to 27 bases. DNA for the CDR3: TGTGCCTCCAACAACCCAGGGTCCCTTCGGGCGGAAGCTTTCTTT. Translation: CASNNPGSLRAEAFF.

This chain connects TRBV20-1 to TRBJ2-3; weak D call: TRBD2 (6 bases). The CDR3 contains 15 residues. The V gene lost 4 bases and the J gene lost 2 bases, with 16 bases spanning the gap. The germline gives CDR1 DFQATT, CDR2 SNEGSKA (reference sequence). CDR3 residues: CSAKPGLYHTDTQYF. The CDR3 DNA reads TGCAGTGCTAAGCCGGGACTTTATCACACAGATACGCAGTATTTT.